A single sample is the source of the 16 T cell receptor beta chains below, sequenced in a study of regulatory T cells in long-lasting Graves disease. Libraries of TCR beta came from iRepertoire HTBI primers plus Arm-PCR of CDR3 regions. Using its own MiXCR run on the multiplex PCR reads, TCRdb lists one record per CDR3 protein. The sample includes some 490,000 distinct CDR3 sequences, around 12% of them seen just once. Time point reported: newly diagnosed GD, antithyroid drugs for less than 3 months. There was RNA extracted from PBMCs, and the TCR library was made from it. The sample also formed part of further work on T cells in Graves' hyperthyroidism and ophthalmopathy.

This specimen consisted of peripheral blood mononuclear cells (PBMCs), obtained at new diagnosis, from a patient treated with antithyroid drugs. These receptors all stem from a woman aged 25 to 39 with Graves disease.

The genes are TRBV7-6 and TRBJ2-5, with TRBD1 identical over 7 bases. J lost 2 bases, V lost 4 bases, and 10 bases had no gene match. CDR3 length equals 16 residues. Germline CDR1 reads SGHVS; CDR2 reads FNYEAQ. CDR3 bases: TGTGCCAGCAGCTACCGACAGGGTTGGGTACAAGAGACCCAGTACTTC. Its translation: CASSYRQGWVQETQYF.

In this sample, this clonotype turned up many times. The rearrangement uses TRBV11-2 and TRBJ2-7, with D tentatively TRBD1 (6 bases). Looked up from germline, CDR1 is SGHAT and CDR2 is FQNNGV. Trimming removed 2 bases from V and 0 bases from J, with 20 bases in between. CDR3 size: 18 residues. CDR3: CASSLFDTGTPSSYEQYF. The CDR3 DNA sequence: TGTGCCAGCAGCTTATTTGACACCGGGACACCGAGCTCCTACGAGCAGTACTTC.

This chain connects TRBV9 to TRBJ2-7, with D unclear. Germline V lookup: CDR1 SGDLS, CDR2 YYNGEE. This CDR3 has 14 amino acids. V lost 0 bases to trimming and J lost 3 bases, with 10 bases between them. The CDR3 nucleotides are TGTGCCAGCAGCGTAGGGTGGCAGAACTACGAGCAGTACTTC. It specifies CASSVGWQNYEQYF. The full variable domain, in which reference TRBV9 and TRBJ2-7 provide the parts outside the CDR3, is DSGVTQTPKHLITATGQRVTLRCSPRSGDLSVYWYQQSLDQGLQFLIQYYNGEERAKGNILERFSAQQFPDLHSELNLSSLELGDSALYFCASSVGWQNYEQYFGPGTRLTVT.

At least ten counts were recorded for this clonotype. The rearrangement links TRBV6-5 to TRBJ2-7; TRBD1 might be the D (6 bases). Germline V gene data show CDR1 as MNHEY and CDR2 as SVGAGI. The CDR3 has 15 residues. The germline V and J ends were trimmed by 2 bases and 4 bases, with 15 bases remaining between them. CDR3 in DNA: TGTGCCAGCAGTTACACCGACGGCCAGGGGTACGAGCAGTACTTC. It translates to CASSYTDGQGYEQYF.

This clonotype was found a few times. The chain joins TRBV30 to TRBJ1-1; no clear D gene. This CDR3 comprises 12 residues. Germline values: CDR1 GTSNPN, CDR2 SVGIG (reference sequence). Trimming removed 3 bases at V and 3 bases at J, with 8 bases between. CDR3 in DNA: TGTGCCTGGAGCGAATTATACACTGAAGCTTTCTTT. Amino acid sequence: CAWSELYTEAFF.

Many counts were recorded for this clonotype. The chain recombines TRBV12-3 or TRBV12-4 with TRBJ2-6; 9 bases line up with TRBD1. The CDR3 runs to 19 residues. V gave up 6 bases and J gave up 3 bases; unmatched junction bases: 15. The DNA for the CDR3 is TGTGCCAGCAGCCGCCGTGGGACAGGGAGGATGGTTGGGGCCAACGTCCTGACTTTC. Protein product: CASSRRGTGRMVGANVLTF.

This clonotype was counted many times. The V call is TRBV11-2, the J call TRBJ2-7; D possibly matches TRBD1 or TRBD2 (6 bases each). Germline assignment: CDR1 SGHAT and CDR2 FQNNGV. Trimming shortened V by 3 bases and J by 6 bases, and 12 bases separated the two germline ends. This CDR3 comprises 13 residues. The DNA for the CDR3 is TGTGCCAGCAGCTTCGGGGGCGGAGGCGAGCAGTACTTC. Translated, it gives CASSFGGGGEQYF. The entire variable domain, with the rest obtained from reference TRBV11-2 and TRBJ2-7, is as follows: EAGVAQSPRYKIIEKRQSVAFWCNPISGHATLYWYQQILGQGPKLLIQFQNNGVVDDSQLPKDRFSAERLKGVDSTLKIQPAKLEDSAVYLCASSFGGGGEQYFGPGTRLTVT.

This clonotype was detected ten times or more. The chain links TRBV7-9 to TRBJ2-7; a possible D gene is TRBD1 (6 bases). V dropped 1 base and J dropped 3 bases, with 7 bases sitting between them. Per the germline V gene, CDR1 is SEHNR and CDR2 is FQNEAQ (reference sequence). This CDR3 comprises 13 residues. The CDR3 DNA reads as TGTGCCAGCAGCTTAGAGGGGGTCTACGAGCAGTACTTC. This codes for CASSLEGVYEQYF.

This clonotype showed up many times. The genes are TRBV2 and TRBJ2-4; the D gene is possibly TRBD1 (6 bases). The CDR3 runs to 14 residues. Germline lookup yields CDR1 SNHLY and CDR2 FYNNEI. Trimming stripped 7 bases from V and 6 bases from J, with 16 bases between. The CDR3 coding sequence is TGTGCCAGCAAGGCAGGGGATGATCCAAACATTCAGTACTTC. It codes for CASKAGDDPNIQYF.

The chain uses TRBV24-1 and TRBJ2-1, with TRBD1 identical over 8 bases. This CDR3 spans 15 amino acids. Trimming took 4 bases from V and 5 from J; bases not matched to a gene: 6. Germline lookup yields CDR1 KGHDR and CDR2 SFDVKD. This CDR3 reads CATSDPGQDNNEQFF. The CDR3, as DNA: TGTGCCACCAGTGACCCGGGACAGGATAACAATGAGCAGTTCTTC.

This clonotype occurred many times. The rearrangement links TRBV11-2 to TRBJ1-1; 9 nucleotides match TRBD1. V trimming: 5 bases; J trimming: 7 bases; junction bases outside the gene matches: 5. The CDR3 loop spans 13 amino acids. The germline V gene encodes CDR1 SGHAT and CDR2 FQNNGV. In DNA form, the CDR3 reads TGTGCCAGCAGCCCGGGACAGGGCTTTGAAGCTTTCTTT. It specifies CASSPGQGFEAFF.

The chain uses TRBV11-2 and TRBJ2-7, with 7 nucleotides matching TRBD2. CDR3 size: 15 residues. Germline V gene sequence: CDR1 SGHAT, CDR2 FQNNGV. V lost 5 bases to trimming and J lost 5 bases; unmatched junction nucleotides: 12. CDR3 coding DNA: TGTGCCAGCAGCCCTCCGGGGGGAGGGCCCAACGAGCAGTACTTC. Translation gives CASSPPGGGPNEQYF.

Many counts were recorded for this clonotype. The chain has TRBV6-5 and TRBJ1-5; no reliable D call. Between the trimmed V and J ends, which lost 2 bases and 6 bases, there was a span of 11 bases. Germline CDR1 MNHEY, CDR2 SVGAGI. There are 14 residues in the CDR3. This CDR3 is CASSYALGTQPQHF. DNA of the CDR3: TGTGCCAGCAGTTACGCTCTGGGAACTCAGCCCCAGCATTTT.

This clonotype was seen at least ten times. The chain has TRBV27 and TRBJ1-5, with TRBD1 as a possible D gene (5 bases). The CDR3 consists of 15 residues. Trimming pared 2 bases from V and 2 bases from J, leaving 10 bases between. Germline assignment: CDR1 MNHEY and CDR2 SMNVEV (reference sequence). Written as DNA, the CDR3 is TGTGCCAGCAGTTTAATAGGGGCAGGCAATCAGCCCCAGCATTTT. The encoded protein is CASSLIGAGNQPQHF.

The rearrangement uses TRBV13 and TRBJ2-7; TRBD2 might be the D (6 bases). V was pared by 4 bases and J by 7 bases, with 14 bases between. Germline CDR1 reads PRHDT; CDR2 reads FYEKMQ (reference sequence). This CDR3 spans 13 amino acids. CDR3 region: CASSSTRLSEQYF. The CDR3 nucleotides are TGTGCCAGCAGCTCGACTAGATTATCGGAGCAGTACTTC.

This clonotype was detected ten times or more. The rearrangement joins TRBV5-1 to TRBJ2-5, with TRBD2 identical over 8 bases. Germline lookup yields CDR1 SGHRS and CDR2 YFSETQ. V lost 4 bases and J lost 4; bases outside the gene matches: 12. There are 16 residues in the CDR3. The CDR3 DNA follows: TGCGCCAGCAGCCCGGGACTAGTAGAGGGACGAGAGACCCAGTACTTC. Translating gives CASSPGLVEGRETQYF.